This T cell receptor beta chain comes out of a study of blood T cell repertoires in COVID-19. About the study: The origin of the acute and convalescent COVID-19 samples was the United States, Italy and Spain. The cDNA or gDNA used as material had been derived from T cells, B-cell-depleted T cells, or PBMCs.

The germline CDR1 and CDR2 sequences are SGDLS and YYNGEE. CDR3 length equals 16 residues. Trimming removed 2 bases at V and 2 bases at J, with 13 bases between. Authors' analysis steps: Using reference gene primer amplification, nucleated cell counts were estimated. Method: immunoSEQ multiplex PCR; TCRdb's copy keeps in-frame clones and lacks some. V, J and clone size are taken as reported in that table, and D and trimming were inferred from the DNA itself. The sample contains under 60,000 clones, roughly 79% of which appear only once. Sequencing was performed on peripheral blood. This sequence joins TRBV9 and TRBJ2-2; TRBD2 is a possible D gene (6 bases). The TCR sequence derives from a man aged 55 to 69 with acute or convalescent COVID-19. CDR3 loop: CASSVLAGFNTGELFF. In DNA form, the CDR3 reads TGTGCCAGCAGCGTGTTGGCGGGGTTCAACACCGGGGAGCTGTTTTTT.